These 32 T cell receptor beta chains share one sample of origin, sequenced in a study of beta chain features in type 1 diabetes. Expressed TCRB transcripts got sequenced, as all isolated RNA was reverse transcribed. Using immunoSEQ multiplex PCR, the repertoire was profiled, and TCRdb retains in-frame clones only, with some absent. This table has 200,000 to 300,000 clones, roughly 13% appearing once. Sequencing input: naive CD4+ T cells from blood. The receptors stem from a woman in her forties in good health.

The chain links TRBV6-5 to TRBJ2-7, with TRBD2 as a possible D gene (5 bases). Germline CDR1 MNHEY, CDR2 SVGAGI. This CDR3 is built from 14 residues. V was cut by 0 bases and J by 6 bases, with 12 bases left in between. Written as DNA, the CDR3 is TGTGCCAGCAGTTACTCCGGGGTCAGCGGCGAGCAGTACTTC. This gives the protein CASSYSGVSGEQYF.

The chain uses TRBV6-5 and TRBJ1-2; 7 nucleotides agree with TRBD1. CDR1 MNHEY and CDR2 SVGAGI come from the germline V gene. The CDR3 consists of 14 residues. The V gene end was trimmed by 6 bases and the J gene end by 5 bases; junction bases not matched to a gene: 9. The CDR3 DNA reads TGTGCCAGCAGAGAAGGGGGCGCAAATTATGGCTACACCTTC. It encodes CASREGGANYGYTF.

The CDR3 sequence: CSVVGGADEKLFF. DNA of the CDR3: TGCAGCGTGGTAGGGGGGGCGGATGAAAAACTGTTTTTT. The chain employs TRBV29-1 and TRBJ1-4; D is perhaps TRBD1 (6 bases). The CDR3 sequence is 13 residues long. Germline assignment: CDR1 SQVTM and CDR2 ANQGSEA. Trimming stripped 6 bases from V and 6 bases from J, with 14 bases between. The full variable domain, its missing parts supplied by reference TRBV29-1 and TRBJ1-4, is SAVISQKPSRDICQRGTSLTIQCQVDSQVTMMFWYRQQPGQSLTLIATANQGSEATYESGFVIDKFPISRPNLTFSTLTVSNMSPEDSSIYLCSVVGGADEKLFFGSGTQLSVL.

The rearrangement uses TRBV14 and TRBJ2-3, with 8 bases that match TRBD1. In germline, CDR1 is SGHDN, CDR2 FVKESK. The trim removed 5 bases at V and 2 bases at J, leaving 6 bases unmatched. The CDR3 has 15 amino acids. Here the CDR3 DNA reads TGTGCCAGCAGCGTCTGGACAGGGACCACAGATACGCAGTATTTT. It translates to CASSVWTGTTDTQYF.

In this sample, this clone turned up a few times. The chain employs TRBV11-2 and TRBJ2-1; 13 nucleotides align to TRBD2. Germline-derived CDR1 and CDR2 are SGHAT and FQNNGV. After removal of 5 bases from V and 6 bases from J, the junction contained 4 bases not matched to a gene. The CDR3 sequence is 15 residues long. DNA of the CDR3: TGTGCCAGCAGCCACCGACTAGCGGGGGGCAATGAGCAGTTCTTC. This gives the protein CASSHRLAGGNEQFF.

The chain joins TRBV19 to TRBJ2-1, with 7 bases that match TRBD1. CDR1 is LNHDA and CDR2 is SQIVND in the germline V gene (reference sequence). This CDR3 contains 17 residues. After removal of 8 bases from V and 6 bases from J, the junction contained 19 bases not matched to a gene. CDR3 region: CASEKSRPRDSVNEQFF. The DNA of the CDR3 is TGTGCCAGTGAAAAGTCAAGGCCGAGGGACAGTGTCAATGAGCAGTTCTTC.

The chain couples TRBV28 to TRBJ1-2, with D maybe TRBD1 (6 bases). The CDR3 extends over 14 amino acids. The germline V gene has CDR1 MDHEN and CDR2 SYDVKM. The ends were cut back, 2 bases at V and 4 bases at J, with 11 bases in the middle. The CDR3 DNA sequence: TGTGCCAGCAGTTTAAAACGCAGGGGCTATGGCTACACCTTC. Encoded protein: CASSLKRRGYGYTF.

J is TRBJ2-1 and V is TRBV5-1, with D possibly TRBD1 on 5 matching bases. Germline-derived CDR1 and CDR2 are SGHRS and YFSETQ. CDR3 size: 13 residues. Trimming took off 1 base at V and 8 bases at J, with 10 bases between the two ends. The CDR3 region is CASSLQGRDEQFF. CDR3 DNA: TGCGCCAGCAGCTTGCAGGGCCGCGATGAGCAGTTCTTC.

CDR3 nucleotides: TGTGCCAGCAGCCGCCGTTTGGGGGCGAGCTCCTACAATGAGCAGTTCTTC. Translation: CASSRRLGASSYNEQFF. The chain joins TRBV7-2 to TRBJ2-1; the D gene is possibly TRBD1 (6 bases). V lost 5 bases and J lost 0, with 17 bases in between. The V gene's germline CDR1 is SGHTA and CDR2 FQGNSA. This CDR3 spans 17 amino acids. Based on the CDR3 plus reference TRBV7-2 and TRBJ2-1, the full variable domain is GAGVSQSPSNKVTEKGKDVELRCDPISGHTALYWYRQSLGQGLEFLIYFQGNSAPDKSGLPSDRFSAERTGGSVSTLTIQRTQQEDSAVYLCASSRRLGASSYNEQFFGPGTRLTVL.

CDR3 in amino acids: CASSRDILTYEQYF. In nucleotides, the CDR3 is TGTGCCAGCAGCCGGGACATACTTACCTACGAGCAGTACTTC. The V gene is TRBV5-4, the J gene TRBJ2-7; perhaps TRBD1 as D (6 bases). The CDR3 spans 14 residues. CDR1 and CDR2 (germline): SGHNT, YYREEE (reference sequence). Trimming removed 4 bases at V and 2 bases at J, with 13 bases between.

The chain employs TRBV28 and TRBJ2-3, with a weak D call TRBD2 (5 bases). Germline V lookup: CDR1 MDHEN, CDR2 SYDVKM. The CDR3 is 13 amino acids. With 7 bases removed from V and 0 bases from J, the gap between germline ends came to 8 bases. As DNA, the CDR3 is TGTGCCAGCACGAGCGGAAGCACAGATACGCAGTATTTT. Amino acid sequence: CASTSGSTDTQYF.

This clone occurred a few times. The rearrangement links TRBV4-2 to TRBJ2-1; 8 nucleotides agree with TRBD2. This CDR3 spans 14 amino acids. Germline-derived CDR1 and CDR2 are LGHNA and YNFKEQ. Losses at the gene ends were 4 bases for V and 4 bases for J; bases not matched to a gene: 3. The CDR3 nucleotides are TGTGCCAGCAGCCCGGGACTAGGGTACAATGAGCAGTTCTTC. Its protein is CASSPGLGYNEQFF.

This clone was seen only a few times. This chain joins TRBV2 and TRBJ1-2; TRBD1 agrees at 7 bases. Germline trimming cut 5 bases from V and 8 bases from J; bases unmatched to any gene: 11. The CDR3 totals 14 residues. CDR1 is SNHLY and CDR2 is FYNNEI in the germline V gene. Here the CDR3 reads CASSIETTGKGYTF. For the CDR3, the DNA is TGTGCCAGCAGTATCGAAACGACAGGGAAAGGCTACACCTTC.

V gene TRBV29-1 combines with J gene TRBJ2-5, with 16 bases that match TRBD2. Germline CDR1 is SQVTM and CDR2 is ANQGSEA. The CDR3 covers 14 residues. Unmatched junction bases numbered 3, after V lost 6 bases and J lost 5 bases. The CDR3 sequence is CSVVGLAGGETQYF. The CDR3 DNA reads TGCAGCGTGGTGGGACTAGCGGGGGGGGAGACCCAGTACTTC.

This sequence joins TRBV2 and TRBJ2-3, with 9 bases lining up with TRBD2. Germline V gene sequence: CDR1 SNHLY, CDR2 FYNNEI. The CDR3 covers 16 residues. V trimming: 1 base; J trimming: 2 bases; junction bases outside the gene matches: 4. CDR3 nucleotide sequence: TGTGCCAGCAGTGAAGAAGCGGGGGGCTTCACAGATACGCAGTATTTT. It yields the protein CASSEEAGGFTDTQYF.

This clone was counted between two and nine times. The chain carries TRBV4-1 and TRBJ2-3; D call uncertain. The germline CDR1 and CDR2 sequences are MGHRA and YSYEKL. Between the trimmed V and J ends, which lost 2 bases and 0 bases, there was a span of 6 bases. The CDR3 runs 14 residues. The CDR3 reads CASSQSGSTDTQYF. Here the CDR3 DNA reads TGCGCCAGCAGCCAATCCGGGAGCACAGATACGCAGTATTTT.

This clone has a handful of counts. The chain recombines TRBV6-1 with TRBJ2-6; D is ambiguous. The CDR3 consists of 14 residues. V lost 6 bases and J 2 bases, leaving 8 bases between the germline ends. Germline V CDR1 and CDR2: MNHNS, SASEGT. CDR3 DNA sequence: TGTGCCAGCAGCAGGCAACCTGGGGCCAACGTCCTGACTTTC. Encoded protein: CASSRQPGANVLTF.

J is TRBJ1-3 and V is TRBV6-5; no clear D. The germline V gene encodes CDR1 MNHEY and CDR2 SVGAGI. This CDR3 is built from 14 residues. V was cut by 8 bases and J by 1 base, with 12 bases left in between. For the CDR3, the DNA is TGTGCCAGCGGTAGTCTTATATCTGGAAACACCATATATTTT. It translates to CASGSLISGNTIYF.

This clone was seen only a few times. The chain is built from TRBV10-3 and TRBJ2-2, with 7 bases aligning to TRBD1. Unmatched junction bases numbered 7, after V lost 6 bases and J lost 6 bases. CDR3 length: 14 residues. From germline, CDR1 is ENHRY and CDR2 SYGVKD. The DNA of the CDR3 is TGTGCCATCAGGACAGGGTTGGTCGCCGGGGAGCTGTTTTTT. Its protein is CAIRTGLVAGELFF.

The rearrangement uses TRBV5-4 and TRBJ2-7; possibly TRBD2 for D (5 bases). Trimming left V 4 bases short and J 4 bases short, with 21 bases between. This CDR3 has 16 amino acids. Germline V gene data show CDR1 as SGHNT and CDR2 as YYREEE (reference sequence). The CDR3 sequence is CASSPSPYARKYEQYF. In DNA form, the CDR3 reads TGTGCCAGCAGCCCTAGCCCCTATGCGCGGAAGTACGAGCAGTACTTC.

The chain uses TRBV29-1 and TRBJ1-1; the D gene is possibly TRBD1 (6 bases). Trimming cost V 3 bases and J 6 bases, with 14 bases left between them. The CDR3 totals 13 residues. Germline CDR1 is SQVTM and CDR2 is ANQGSEA. The CDR3: CSVEYRALSEAFF. The CDR3 nucleotides read TGCAGCGTTGAGTACAGGGCCTTGTCTGAAGCTTTCTTT.

The CDR3 bases are TGTGCCAGTAGTCTAGCGGGGGGCTCACCCTACGAGCAGTACTTC. Its protein is CASSLAGGSPYEQYF. The J gene is TRBJ2-7, the V gene TRBV19; 11 positions agree with TRBD2. CDR3 size: 15 residues. Per the germline V gene, CDR1 is LNHDA and CDR2 is SQIVND (reference sequence). V lost 5 bases to trimming and J lost 2 bases; unmatched junction nucleotides: 5.

There are a few counts of this clone. The V call is TRBV7-9, the J call TRBJ1-1, with a weak D call TRBD1 (5 bases). V gave up 5 bases and J gave up 6 bases, with 10 bases separating them. Per the germline V gene, CDR1 is SEHNR and CDR2 is FQNEAQ (reference sequence). This CDR3 has 12 amino acids. The CDR3 DNA reads as TGTGCCAGCAGCCCCGCGGGGGCTGAAGCTTTCTTT. As protein: CASSPAGAEAFF.

The chain has TRBV19 and TRBJ2-2; TRBD2 aligns across 7 bases. Germline values: CDR1 LNHDA, CDR2 SQIVND (reference sequence). The J segment lost 6 bases and the V segment lost 5 bases, leaving 18 bases of the junction unmatched. The CDR3 totals 18 residues. Here the CDR3 reads CASSEAGEASSRAGELFF. The CDR3 DNA sequence: TGTGCCAGTAGTGAGGCGGGGGAAGCATCCTCCAGGGCCGGGGAGCTGTTTTTT. Supplemented by reference TRBV19 and TRBJ2-2, the full variable domain reads DGGITQSPKYLFRKEGQNVTLSCEQNLNHDAMYWYRQDPGQGLRLIYYSQIVNDFQKGDIAEGYSVSREKKESFPLTVTSAQKNPTAFYLCASSEAGEASSRAGELFFGEGSRLTVL.

This clone was picked up a small number of times. Distinct nucleotide sequences in the sample also encode this CDR3. The genes are TRBV6-5 and TRBJ2-5; 9 bases align to TRBD2. With V trimmed by 6 bases and J by 2 bases, 4 bases remained unmatched. The length of the CDR3 is 14 residues. The V gene's germline CDR1 is MNHEY and CDR2 SVGAGI. For the CDR3, the DNA is TGTGCCAGCAGCCGTAGCGGGGGACAAGAGACCCAGTACTTC. Translation: CASSRSGGQETQYF.

This clone was detected only a few times. The sample holds other DNA sequences that translate to the same CDR3. V gene TRBV5-1 combines with J gene TRBJ2-3, with 9 bases fitting TRBD2. The CDR3 is 14 amino acids. Unmatched junction bases numbered 1, after V lost 2 bases and J lost 3 bases. From germline, CDR1 is SGHRS and CDR2 YFSETQ. The CDR3 DNA follows: TGCGCCAGCAGCTTAGGACTAGCGACAGATACGCAGTATTTT. Residues: CASSLGLATDTQYF.

A single count supports this clone. Since no conserved phenylalanine or tryptophan closes the CDR3, a read error is the likely cause. This chain joins TRBV29-1 and TRBJ1-1; weak D call: TRBD1 (5 bases). The CDR3 is 14 residues long. Germline V gene lookup returns CDR1 SQVTM and CDR2 ANQGSEA. Trimming took off 6 bases at V and 4 bases at J, with 18 bases between the two ends. CDR3 coding DNA: TGCAGCGTGTTGGGGTACCGTGGGGGCACTGAAGCTTTCCTT. It specifies CSVLGYRGGTEAFL.

This chain connects TRBV10-3 to TRBJ1-1, with no clear D. Trimming pared 3 bases from V and 0 bases from J, leaving 5 bases between. The germline gives CDR1 ENHRY, CDR2 SYGVKD. The CDR3 contains 13 residues. The CDR3 loop reads CAISDKMNTEAFF. The CDR3 DNA reads as TGTGCCATCAGTGACAAAATGAACACTGAAGCTTTCTTT.

The gene calls are TRBV2 and TRBJ1-3; D is unclear. V lost 6 bases and J lost 0, with 12 bases in between. The CDR3 length is 15 residues. The V gene's germline CDR1 is SNHLY and CDR2 FYNNEI. CDR3 sequence (DNA): TGTGCCAGCAGAGACGCGTACTACTCTGGAAACACCATATATTTT. Encoded protein: CASRDAYYSGNTIYF.

This clone was found a few times. V gene TRBV7-2 combines with J gene TRBJ1-5; no clear D gene. Germline lookup yields CDR1 SGHTA and CDR2 FQGNSA. CDR3 length: 12 amino acids. V gave up 5 bases and J gave up 11 bases, with 13 bases separating them. The CDR3 here is CASSPPGLSQHF. DNA of the CDR3: TGTGCCAGCAGCCCACCAGGACTGTCCCAGCATTTT.

The chain combines TRBV7-9 with TRBJ2-7; 8 nucleotides align to TRBD1. V trimming: 5 bases; J trimming: 1 base; junction bases outside the gene matches: 7. CDR1 is SEHNR, CDR2 FQNEAQ, per germline (reference sequence). This CDR3 is built from 15 residues. The CDR3 region has the DNA TGTGCCAGCAGCCAACCCAGGACAGGGTCCTACGAGCAGTACTTC. Amino acid sequence: CASSQPRTGSYEQYF.

This clone was seen a handful of times. This chain joins TRBV4-3 and TRBJ2-2; 10 bases agree with TRBD2. CDR1 and CDR2 from the germline V gene are LGHNA and YSLEER. V gave up 4 bases and J gave up 4 bases; unmatched junction bases: 9. The CDR3 consists of 17 residues. CDR3 residues: CASSRRIAGGSTGELFF. The CDR3 nucleotides are TGCGCCAGCAGCCGGAGAATAGCGGGGGGCTCCACCGGGGAGCTGTTTTTT.